This T cell receptor (beta chain) is from a study of T cell responses to AZD1222 COVID-19 vaccine. Data came from immunoSEQ multiplex PCR; TCRdb stores just in-frame clones and leaves some out. In the table there are about 180,000 clones, approximately 94% of which are singletons. V lost 4 bases and J 0 bases, leaving 25 bases between the germline ends. There are 19 residues in the CDR3. Germline V lookup: CDR1 SGHAT, CDR2 FQNNGV. The receptor's source is an adult who received the AZD1222 COVID-19 vaccine. The V gene is TRBV11-2, the J gene TRBJ2-7, with a weak D call TRBD2 (6 bases). Sample: peripheral blood, taken 28 days after the second AZD1222 dose. CDR3 nucleotide sequence: TGTGCCAGCAGCTCGCGTCGCAGGGACTCCGGATGGTCCTCCTACGAGCAGTACTTC. Protein product: CASSSRRRDSGWSSYEQYF.